This TCR beta chain was sequenced in a study of T-cell memory formation after mild COVID-19. Study-level background: For the most part, TCR clusters were specific to one donor.

CDR3 length: 15 amino acids. The germline V gene has CDR1 KGHDR and CDR2 SFDVKD. With 4 bases removed from V and 0 bases from J, the gap between germline ends came to 12 bases. This clonotype was found a few times. 5'RACE with constant-segment primers yielded barcoded, UMI-tagged TCR alpha and TCR beta cDNA libraries. TCRdb re-called the 5' RACE reads with MiXCR, one entry per CDR3 protein. The sample contains roughly 300,000 distinct CDR3 sequences, 8.2% of which appear only once. Material: PBMCs or a T cell subset sorted from them (not recorded which). The origin of this receptor is a man younger than 35 who had mild COVID-19 (a few samples of this study predate the infection). Cell type and time point are not known. The J gene is TRBJ2-7, the V gene TRBV24-1; D gene unclear. The CDR3 loop reads CATSDKTPSSYEQYV. The CDR3 coding sequence is TGTGCCACCAGTGACAAGACTCCAAGCTCCTACGAGCAGTACGTC.